The 8 T cell receptor beta chains listed next were all sequenced from one sample in a study of post-analysis software for immune sequencing data. For these receptors, no antigen is known. Study-wide results and caveats: Controls had lower frequencies than patients of a handful of TRBV segments, which included TRBV5-6, TRBV5-1 and TRBV20-1.

Every TCR beta cDNA library bore unique molecular identifiers. TCRdb called the PCR reads again in MiXCR, with one record for every CDR3 protein. The data hold a few hundred thousand distinct CDR3 sequences, with 30% to 40% observed a single time. Input material: blood. Source of these receptors: a girl younger than 18 with multiple sclerosis.

The rearrangement links TRBV27 to TRBJ2-6, with TRBD2 identical over 10 bases. V was clipped by 6 bases and J by 0 bases; unmatched bases: 14. Germline loops: CDR1 MNHEY, CDR2 SMNVEV (reference sequence). This CDR3 has 20 amino acids. The CDR3 sequence: CASSPPPASGGHSGANVLTF. DNA of the CDR3: TGTGCCAGCAGCCCGCCCCCCGCTAGCGGGGGACACTCTGGGGCCAACGTCCTGACTTTC. Full variable domain (rest looked up from reference TRBV27 and TRBJ2-6): EAQVTQNPRYLITVTGKKLTVTCSQNMNHEYMSWYRQDPGLGLRQIYYSMNVEVTDKGDVPEGYKVSRKEKRNFPLILESPSPNQTSLYFCASSPPPASGGHSGANVLTFGAGSRLTVL.

The sample holds a few counts of this clonotype. The rearrangement uses TRBV20-1 and TRBJ2-7, with D maybe TRBD2 (5 bases). CDR3 length equals 16 residues. V was cut by 3 bases and J by 4 bases, with 22 bases left in between. Germline CDR1 reads DFQATT; CDR2 reads SNEGSKA (reference sequence). The CDR3 here is CSASLQPKGVKYEQYF. For the CDR3, the DNA is TGCAGTGCTAGTTTACAGCCAAAGGGAGTAAAATACGAGCAGTACTTC.

Concerning this clonotype: A clone one base away is much larger, so this may be a read error. The chain combines TRBV29-1 with TRBJ2-4, with TRBD1 as a possible D gene (5 bases). The closer fit of TRBJ2-5 to the DNA end suggests the J call may be wrong. The germline V gene encodes CDR1 SQVTM and CDR2 ANQGSEA. The CDR3 length is 12 residues. In DNA form, the CDR3 reads TGCAGCGTAGCAGCAGGGCAAGAGACCCAGTACTTC. As protein: CSVAAGQETQYF.

In this sample, this clonotype turned up a few times. This chain joins TRBV4-2 and TRBJ2-1; 14 nucleotides match TRBD2. The CDR3 loop spans 19 amino acids. V dropped 1 base and J dropped 0; count of bases not matched to a gene: 5. In germline, CDR1 is LGHNA, CDR2 YNFKEQ. CDR3 residues: CASSQAGLAGDSSYNEQFF. The CDR3 coding sequence is TGTGCCAGCAGCCAAGCGGGACTAGCGGGGGACAGCTCCTACAATGAGCAGTTCTTC.

This clonotype was observed a few times. The J gene is TRBJ1-4, the V gene TRBV7-9; the match to TRBD1 covers 7 bases. Germline V lookup: CDR1 SEHNR, CDR2 FQNEAQ (reference sequence). This CDR3 is 15 amino acids long. Trimming took 5 bases from V and 5 from J; bases not matched to a gene: 8. CDR3 bases: TGTGCCAGCAGCCAGACCGGGACAGCCAATGAAAAACTGTTTTTT. It translates to CASSQTGTANEKLFF.

V is TRBV5-1 and J is TRBJ1-2, with D perhaps TRBD1 (5 bases). Trimming removed 3 bases at V and 4 bases at J, with 10 bases between. The CDR3 runs 13 residues. Looked up from germline, CDR1 is SGHRS and CDR2 is YFSETQ. The CDR3 loop reads CASSSNTGYGYTF. The CDR3 DNA reads TGCGCCAGCAGCTCTAACACAGGCTATGGCTACACCTTC.

J is TRBJ2-7 and V is TRBV20-1; tentative D call: TRBD1 (5 bases). The germline gives CDR1 DFQATT, CDR2 SNEGSKA (reference sequence). The CDR3 length is 13 residues. Between the trimmed V and J ends, which lost 6 bases and 0 bases, there was a span of 12 bases. The CDR3 coding sequence is TGCAGTGCCCCCCAGCAGGGCTCCTACGAGCAGTACTTC. It codes for CSAPQQGSYEQYF.

The genes are TRBV7-8 and TRBJ2-7, with D uncertain. This CDR3 has 13 amino acids. The V end lost 8 bases, the J end lost 6 bases, and 17 bases lay between the germline ends. Germline lookup yields CDR1 SGHVS and CDR2 FQNEAQ. CDR3 sequence reads: CASSGQQSTEQYF. The DNA for the CDR3 is TGTGCCAGCTCGGGTCAGCAGTCCACCGAGCAGTACTTC.